This T cell receptor beta chain was identified in a study of cytomegalovirus exposure and HLA in healthy donors. The germline CDR1 and CDR2 sequences are SGHKS and YYEKEE (reference sequence). The CDR3 length is 17 residues. V shed 5 bases and J 1 base; nucleotides not matched to a gene: 7. Generated by immunoSEQ multiplex PCR, the TCRdb table keeps only in-frame clones and is missing some. The sample contains tens of thousands of clones, 96% of which appear only once. The J gene is TRBJ2-6, the V gene TRBV5-5; 9 nucleotides match TRBD1. Sample: PBMCs. This clonotype was sampled from a young woman in good health and CMV-seropositive. CDR3 sequence (DNA): TGTGCCAGCAGACTCCGGGACAGGGTTTCTGGGGCCAACGTCCTGACTTTC. This sequence encodes CASRLRDRVSGANVLTF.